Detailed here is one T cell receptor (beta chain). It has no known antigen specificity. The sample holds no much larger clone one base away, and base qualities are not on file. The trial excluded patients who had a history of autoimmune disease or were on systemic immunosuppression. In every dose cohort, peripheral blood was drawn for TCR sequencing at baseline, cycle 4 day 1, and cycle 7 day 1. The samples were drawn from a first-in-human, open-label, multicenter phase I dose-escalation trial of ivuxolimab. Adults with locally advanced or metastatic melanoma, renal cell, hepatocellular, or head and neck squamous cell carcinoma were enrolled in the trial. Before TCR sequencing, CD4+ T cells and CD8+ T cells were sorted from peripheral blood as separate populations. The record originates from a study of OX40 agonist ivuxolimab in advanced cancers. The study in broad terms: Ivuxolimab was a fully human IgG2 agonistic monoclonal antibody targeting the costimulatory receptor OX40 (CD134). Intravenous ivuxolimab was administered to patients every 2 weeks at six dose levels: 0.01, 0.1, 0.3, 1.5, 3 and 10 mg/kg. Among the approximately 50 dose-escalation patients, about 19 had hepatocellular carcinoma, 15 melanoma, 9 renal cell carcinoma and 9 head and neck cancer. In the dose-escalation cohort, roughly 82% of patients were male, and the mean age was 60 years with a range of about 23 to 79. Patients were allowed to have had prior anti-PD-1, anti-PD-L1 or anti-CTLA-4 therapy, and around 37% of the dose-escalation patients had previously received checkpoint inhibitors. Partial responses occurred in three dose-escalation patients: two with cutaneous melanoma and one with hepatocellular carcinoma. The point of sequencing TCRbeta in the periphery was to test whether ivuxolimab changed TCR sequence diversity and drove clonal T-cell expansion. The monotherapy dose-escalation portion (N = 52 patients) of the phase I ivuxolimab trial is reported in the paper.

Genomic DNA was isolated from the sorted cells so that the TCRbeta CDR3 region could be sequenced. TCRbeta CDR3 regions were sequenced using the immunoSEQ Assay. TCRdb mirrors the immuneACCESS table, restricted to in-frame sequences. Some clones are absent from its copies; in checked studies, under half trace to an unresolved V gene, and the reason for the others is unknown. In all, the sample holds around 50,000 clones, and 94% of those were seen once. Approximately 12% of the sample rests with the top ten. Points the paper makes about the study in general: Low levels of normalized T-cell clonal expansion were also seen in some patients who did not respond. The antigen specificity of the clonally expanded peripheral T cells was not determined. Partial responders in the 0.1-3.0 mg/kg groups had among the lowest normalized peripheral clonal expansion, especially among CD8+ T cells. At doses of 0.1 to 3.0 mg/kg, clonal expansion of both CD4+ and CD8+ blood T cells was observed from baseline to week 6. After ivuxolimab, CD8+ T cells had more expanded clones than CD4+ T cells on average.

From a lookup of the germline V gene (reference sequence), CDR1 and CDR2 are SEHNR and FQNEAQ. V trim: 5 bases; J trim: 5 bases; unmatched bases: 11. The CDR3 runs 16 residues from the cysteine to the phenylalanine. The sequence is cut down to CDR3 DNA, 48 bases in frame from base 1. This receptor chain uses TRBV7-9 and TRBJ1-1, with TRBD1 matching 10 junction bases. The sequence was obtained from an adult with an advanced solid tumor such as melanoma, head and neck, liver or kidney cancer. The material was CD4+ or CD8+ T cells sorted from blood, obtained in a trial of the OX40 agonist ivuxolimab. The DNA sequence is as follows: TGTGCCAGCAGCGCGTCCGGGACAGGGGAATCAACTGAAGCTTTCTTT. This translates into CASSASGTGESTEAFF. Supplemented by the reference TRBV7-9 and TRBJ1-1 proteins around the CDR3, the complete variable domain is DTGVSQNPRHKITKRGQNVTFRCDPISEHNRLYWYRQTLGQGPEFLTYFQNEAQLEKSRLLSDRFSAERPKGSFSTLEIQRTEQGDSAMYLCASSASGTGESTEAFFGQGTRLTVV.